Listed below are T cell receptor beta chains from one sample, sequenced in a study of PD-1 blockade in mismatch repair-deficient tumors. TCRdb's copy holds only in-frame clones and misses some; the assay was immunoSEQ multiplex PCR. The repertoire holds around 130,000 clones, about nine tenths seen once, with over 9.5% in the top ten. Here the sequenced sample was peripheral blood, taken roughly 70 weeks after starting pembrolizumab. The source of these receptors is an adult with mismatch repair-deficient cancer. Each CDR3 is given with its conserved first and last residue. The D gene is left open where the match is weak. Size tells how often a clone was seen (once, few, many) or the class of an expanded clone, and some rows leave it out.

V gene: TRBV7-3
J gene: TRBJ2-1
clone size: .
D gene: .
CDR3 DNA: TGTGCCAGCAGCTTTGACCGGGCCAATGAGCAGTTCTTC
CDR3 protein: CASSFDRANEQFF

V gene: TRBV11-2
J gene: TRBJ2-7
clone size: .
D gene: .
CDR3 DNA: TGTGCCAGCAGCTATCTCGGCCCCGAGCAGTACTTC
CDR3 protein: CASSYLGPEQYF

V gene: TRBV6-5
J gene: TRBJ2-1
clone size: .
D gene: .
CDR3 DNA: TGTGCCAGCAGTTTACAGGGGGAGGGGGCAGAGCAGTTCTTC
CDR3 protein: CASSLQGEGAEQFF

V gene: TRBV19
J gene: TRBJ2-7
clone size: few
D gene: .
CDR3 DNA: TGTGCCAGTAGTATTAGTAGCAGGGGCTACGAGCAGTACTTC
CDR3 protein: CASSISSRGYEQYF

V gene: TRBV5-5
J gene: TRBJ2-1
clone size: .
D gene: TRBD2
CDR3 DNA: TGTGCCAGCAGCAACCTAGCGGGCGGATACAATGAGCAGTTCTTC
CDR3 protein: CASSNLAGGYNEQFF

V gene: TRBV6-1
J gene: TRBJ2-7
clone size: .
D gene: .
CDR3 DNA: TGTGCCAGCAGTGAATTGGGGGTCGAGCAGTACTTC
CDR3 protein: CASSELGVEQYF

V gene: TRBV4-2
J gene: TRBJ2-5
clone size: .
D gene: TRBD2
CDR3 DNA: TGTGCCAGCAGCCCGCGGGTAGCGGGATATAAATACCAAGAGACCCAGTACTTC
CDR3 protein: CASSPRVAGYKYQETQYF

V gene: TRBV27
J gene: TRBJ2-7
clone size: .
D gene: .
CDR3 DNA: TGTGCCAGCAGTTTCGGTCCCTCCTACGAGCAGTACTTC
CDR3 protein: CASSFGPSYEQYF

V gene: TRBV4-1
J gene: TRBJ2-3
clone size: .
D gene: .
CDR3 DNA: TGCGCCAGCAGCCTTAGTGGTGGGAACACAGATACGCAGTATTTT
CDR3 protein: CASSLSGGNTDTQYF

V gene: TRBV11-1
J gene: TRBJ2-7
clone size: .
D gene: .
CDR3 DNA: TGTGCCAGCAGCTTAGCGGGGGGCGTATACGAGCAGTACTTC
CDR3 protein: CASSLAGGVYEQYF

V gene: TRBV27
J gene: TRBJ2-2
clone size: once
D gene: TRBD1
CDR3 DNA: TGTGCCAGCAGTTTCCAGGGGGCGTCCGGGGAGCTGTTTTTT
CDR3 protein: CASSFQGASGELFF